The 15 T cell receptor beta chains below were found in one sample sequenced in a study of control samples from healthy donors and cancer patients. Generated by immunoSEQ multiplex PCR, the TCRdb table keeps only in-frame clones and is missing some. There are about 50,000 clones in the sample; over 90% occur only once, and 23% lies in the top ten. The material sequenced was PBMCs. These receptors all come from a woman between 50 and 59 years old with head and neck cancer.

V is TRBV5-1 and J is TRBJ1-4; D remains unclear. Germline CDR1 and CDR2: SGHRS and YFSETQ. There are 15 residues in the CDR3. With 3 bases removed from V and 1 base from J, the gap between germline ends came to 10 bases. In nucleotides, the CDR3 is TGCGCCAGCAGCTACCTCCACAGAACTAATGAAAAACTGTTTTTT. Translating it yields CASSYLHRTNEKLFF.

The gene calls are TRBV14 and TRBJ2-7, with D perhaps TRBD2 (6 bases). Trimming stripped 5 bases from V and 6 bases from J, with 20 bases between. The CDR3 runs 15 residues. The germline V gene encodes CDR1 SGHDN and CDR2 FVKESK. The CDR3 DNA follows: TGTGCCAGCAGCTCCAGCGGGCTATCCCCCTTCGAGCAGTACTTC. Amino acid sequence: CASSSSGLSPFEQYF.

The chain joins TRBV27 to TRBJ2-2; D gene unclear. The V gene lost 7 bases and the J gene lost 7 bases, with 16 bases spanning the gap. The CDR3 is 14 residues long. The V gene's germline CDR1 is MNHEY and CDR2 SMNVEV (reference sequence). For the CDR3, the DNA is TGTGCCAGCACCCTCCAATGGGCTGACGGGGAGCTGTTTTTT. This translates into CASTLQWADGELFF.

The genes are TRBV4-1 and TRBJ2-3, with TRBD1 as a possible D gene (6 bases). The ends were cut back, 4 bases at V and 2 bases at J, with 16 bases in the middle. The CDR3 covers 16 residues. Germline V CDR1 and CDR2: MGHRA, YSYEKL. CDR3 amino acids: CASSPSPGAITDTQYF. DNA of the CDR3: TGCGCCAGCAGCCCAAGCCCAGGGGCCATCACAGATACGCAGTATTTT.

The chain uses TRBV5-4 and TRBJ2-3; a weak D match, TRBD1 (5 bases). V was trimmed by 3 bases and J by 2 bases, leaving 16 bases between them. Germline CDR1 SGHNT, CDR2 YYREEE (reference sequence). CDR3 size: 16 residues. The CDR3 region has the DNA TGTGCCAGCAGCTCCCGTTCAGGGCGTCTCACAGATACGCAGTATTTT. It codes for CASSSRSGRLTDTQYF.

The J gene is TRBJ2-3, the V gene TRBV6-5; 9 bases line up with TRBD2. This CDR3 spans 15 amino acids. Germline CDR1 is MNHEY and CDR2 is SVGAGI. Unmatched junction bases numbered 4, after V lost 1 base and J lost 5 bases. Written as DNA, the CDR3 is TGTGCCAGCAGTTACTGGCTAGCGGGAAGAGATACGCAGTATTTT. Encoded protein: CASSYWLAGRDTQYF.

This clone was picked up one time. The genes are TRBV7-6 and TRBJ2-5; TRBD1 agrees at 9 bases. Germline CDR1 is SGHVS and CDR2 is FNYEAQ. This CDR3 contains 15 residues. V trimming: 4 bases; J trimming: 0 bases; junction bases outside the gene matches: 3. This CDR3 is CASSSGTGYQETQYF. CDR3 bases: TGTGCCAGCAGCTCTGGGACAGGGTACCAAGAGACCCAGTACTTC.

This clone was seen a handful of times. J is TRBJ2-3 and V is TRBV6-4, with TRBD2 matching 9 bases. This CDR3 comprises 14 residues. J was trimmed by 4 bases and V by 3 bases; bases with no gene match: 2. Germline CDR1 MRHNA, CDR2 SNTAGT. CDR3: CASSEAGGADTQYF. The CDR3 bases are TGTGCCAGCAGTGAGGCGGGAGGGGCAGATACGCAGTATTTT.

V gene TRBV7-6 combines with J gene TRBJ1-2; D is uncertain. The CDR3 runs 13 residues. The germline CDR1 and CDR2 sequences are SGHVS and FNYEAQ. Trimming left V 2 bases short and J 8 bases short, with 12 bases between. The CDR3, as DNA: TGTGCCAGCAGCTTAATTGGGAGAGACGGCTACACCTTC. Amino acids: CASSLIGRDGYTF.

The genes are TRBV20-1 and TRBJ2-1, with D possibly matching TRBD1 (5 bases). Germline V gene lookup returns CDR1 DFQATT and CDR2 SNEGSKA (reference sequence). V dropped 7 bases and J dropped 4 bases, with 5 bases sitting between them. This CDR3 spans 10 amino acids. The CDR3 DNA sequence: TGCAGTGGACAGTACAATGAGCAGTTCTTC. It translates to CSGQYNEQFF.

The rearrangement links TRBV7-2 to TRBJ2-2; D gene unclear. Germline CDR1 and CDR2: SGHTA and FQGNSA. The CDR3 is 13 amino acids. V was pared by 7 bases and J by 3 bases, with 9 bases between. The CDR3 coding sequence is TGTGCCAGCAACGGATACTACACCGGGGAGCTGTTTTTT. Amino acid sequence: CASNGYYTGELFF.

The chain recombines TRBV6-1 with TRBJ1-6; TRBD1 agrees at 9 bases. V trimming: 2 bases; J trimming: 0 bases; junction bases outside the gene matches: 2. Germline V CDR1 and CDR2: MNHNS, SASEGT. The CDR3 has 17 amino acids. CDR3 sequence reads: CASSELDRGSYNSPLHF. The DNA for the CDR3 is TGTGCCAGCAGTGAATTGGACAGGGGCTCCTATAATTCACCCCTCCACTTT.

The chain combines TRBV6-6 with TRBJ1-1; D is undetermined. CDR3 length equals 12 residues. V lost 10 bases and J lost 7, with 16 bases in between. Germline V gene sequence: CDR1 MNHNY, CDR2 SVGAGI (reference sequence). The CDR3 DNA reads TGTGCCACGGGGTGGTTCGAGGATGAAGCTTTCTTT. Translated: CATGWFEDEAFF.

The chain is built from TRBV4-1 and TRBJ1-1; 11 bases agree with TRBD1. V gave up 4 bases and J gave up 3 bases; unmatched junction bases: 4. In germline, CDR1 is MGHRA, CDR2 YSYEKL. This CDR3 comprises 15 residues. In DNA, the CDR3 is TGCGCCAGCAGCCGCGGGACAGGGGGAGACACTGAAGCTTTCTTT. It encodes CASSRGTGGDTEAFF.

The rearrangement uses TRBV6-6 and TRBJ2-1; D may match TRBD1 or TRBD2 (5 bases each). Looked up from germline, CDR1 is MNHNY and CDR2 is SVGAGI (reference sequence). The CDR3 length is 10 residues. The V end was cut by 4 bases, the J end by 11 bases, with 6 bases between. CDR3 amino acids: CASSSGQQFF. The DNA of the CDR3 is TGTGCCAGCAGTTCGGGACAGCAGTTCTTC.